Detailed here is one T cell receptor beta chain. No antigen is known for it. Individual cDNA molecules received unique molecular identifiers during library preparation. TCRdb called the 5' RACE reads again in MiXCR, with one record for every CDR3 protein. The repertoire has about 50,000 distinct CDR3 sequences, approximately 16% of them found once; the top ten carry over 4%. The data derive from a study of early T cells in non-severe SARS-CoV-2 infection. As for the study in general: The chains were unpaired, and the sequenced material was bulk RNA from unsorted whole blood. General study points: There was a bias toward anti-spike CD8 responses in VDJdb matching, which missed private and CD4 specificities.

Specimen: whole blood, collected at baseline. The clonotype originates from an adult who was a healthcare worker with PCR-confirmed SARS-CoV-2 infection or an uninfected control (not recorded which).

In DNA, the CDR3 is TGTGCCAGCAGTTACAGGGACCCACCCCTCCACTTT. Amino acids: CASSYRDPPLHF. The gene calls are TRBV12-3 or TRBV12-4 and TRBJ1-6; perhaps TRBD1 as D (6 bases). The CDR3 extends over 12 amino acids. V lost 4 bases and J 11 bases, leaving 9 bases between the germline ends.